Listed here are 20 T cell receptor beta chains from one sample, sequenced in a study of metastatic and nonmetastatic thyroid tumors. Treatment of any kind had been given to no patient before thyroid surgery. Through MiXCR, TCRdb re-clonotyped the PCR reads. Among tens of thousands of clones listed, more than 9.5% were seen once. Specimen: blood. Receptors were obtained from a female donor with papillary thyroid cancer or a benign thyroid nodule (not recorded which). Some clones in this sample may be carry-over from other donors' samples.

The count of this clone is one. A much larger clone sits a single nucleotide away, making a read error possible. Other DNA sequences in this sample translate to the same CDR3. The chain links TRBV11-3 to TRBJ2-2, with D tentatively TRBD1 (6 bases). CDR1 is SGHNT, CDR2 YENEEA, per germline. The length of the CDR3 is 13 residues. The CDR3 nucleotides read TGTGCCAGCAGCAACAGGGACACCGGTGAGCCGTTTTTT. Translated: CASSNRDTGEPFF.

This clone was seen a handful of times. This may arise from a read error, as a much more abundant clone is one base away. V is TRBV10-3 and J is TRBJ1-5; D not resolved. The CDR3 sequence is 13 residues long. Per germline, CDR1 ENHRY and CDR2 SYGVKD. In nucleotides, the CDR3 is TGTGCCATCAGCGCAACCCTCAATCATCCCCAGCATTTT. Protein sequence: CAISATLNHPQHF.

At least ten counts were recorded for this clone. The CDR3 is CASSLRATEGRETQYF. CDR3 sequence (DNA): TGTGCCAGCAGCCTGCGGGCAACAGAGGGTAGGGAGACCCAGTACTTC. The chain recombines TRBV7-9 with TRBJ2-5; tentatively, D is TRBD2 (5 bases). From germline, CDR1 is SEHNR and CDR2 FQNEAQ (reference sequence). V lost 5 bases and J 5 bases, leaving 21 bases between the germline ends. This CDR3 comprises 16 residues.

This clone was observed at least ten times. DNA for the CDR3: TGTGCCAGCCAGGGGTCGAATCAGCCCCAGCATTTT. Residues: CASQGSNQPQHF. J is TRBJ1-5 and V is TRBV2; possibly TRBD1 for D (6 bases). V gave up 8 bases and J gave up 4 bases, with 9 bases separating them. The length of the CDR3 is 12 residues. The germline V gene encodes CDR1 SNHLY and CDR2 FYNNEI.

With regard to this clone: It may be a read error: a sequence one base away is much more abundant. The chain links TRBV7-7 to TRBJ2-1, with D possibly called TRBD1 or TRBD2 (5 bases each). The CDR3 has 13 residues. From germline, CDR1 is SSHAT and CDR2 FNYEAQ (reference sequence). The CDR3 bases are TGTGCTAGCAGCTTAGGGGAGAGGTGTGAGCAGTTCTTC. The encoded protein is CASSLGERCEQFF.

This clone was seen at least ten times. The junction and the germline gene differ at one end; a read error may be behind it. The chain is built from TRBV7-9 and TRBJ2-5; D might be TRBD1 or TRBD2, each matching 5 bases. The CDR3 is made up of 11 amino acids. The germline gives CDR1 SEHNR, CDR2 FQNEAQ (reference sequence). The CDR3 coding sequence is TGTGCCAGCAGCCACGGGGCAGCCAGGGACTTC. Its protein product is CASSHGAARDF.

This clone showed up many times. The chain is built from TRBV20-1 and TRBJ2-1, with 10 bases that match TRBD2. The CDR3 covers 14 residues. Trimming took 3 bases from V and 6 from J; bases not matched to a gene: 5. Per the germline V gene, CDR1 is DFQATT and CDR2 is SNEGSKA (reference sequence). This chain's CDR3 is CSARSLAGVNEQFF. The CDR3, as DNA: TGCAGTGCTAGGTCTCTAGCGGGAGTCAATGAGCAGTTCTTC.

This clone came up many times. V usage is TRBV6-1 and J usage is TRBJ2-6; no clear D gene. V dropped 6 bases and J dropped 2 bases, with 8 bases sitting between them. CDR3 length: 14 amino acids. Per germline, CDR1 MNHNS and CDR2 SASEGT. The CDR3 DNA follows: TGTGCCAGCAGCATGGGCGCTGGGGCCAACGTCCTGACTTTC. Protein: CASSMGAGANVLTF.

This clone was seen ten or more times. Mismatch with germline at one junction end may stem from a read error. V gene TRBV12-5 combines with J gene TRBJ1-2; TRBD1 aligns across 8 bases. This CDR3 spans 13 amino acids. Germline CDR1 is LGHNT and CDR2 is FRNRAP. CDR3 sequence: CASSFQGAGGYTF. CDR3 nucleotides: TGTGCTAGTAGTTTTCAGGGGGCGGGTGGCTACACCTTC.

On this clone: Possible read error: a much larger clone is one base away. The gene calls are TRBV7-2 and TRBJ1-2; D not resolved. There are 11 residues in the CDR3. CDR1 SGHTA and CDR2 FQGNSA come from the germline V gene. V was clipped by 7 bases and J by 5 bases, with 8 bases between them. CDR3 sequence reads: CASIPEYGYTF. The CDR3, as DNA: TGTGCCAGCATCCCCGAGTATGGCTACACCTTC.

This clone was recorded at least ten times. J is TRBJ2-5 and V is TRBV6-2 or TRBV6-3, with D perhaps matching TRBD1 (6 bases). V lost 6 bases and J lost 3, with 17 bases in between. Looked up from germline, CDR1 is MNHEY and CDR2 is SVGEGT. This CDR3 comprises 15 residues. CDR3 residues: CASRNVGQNKETQYF. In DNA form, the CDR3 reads TGTGCCAGCAGAAACGTAGGACAGAACAAAGAGACCCAGTACTTC.

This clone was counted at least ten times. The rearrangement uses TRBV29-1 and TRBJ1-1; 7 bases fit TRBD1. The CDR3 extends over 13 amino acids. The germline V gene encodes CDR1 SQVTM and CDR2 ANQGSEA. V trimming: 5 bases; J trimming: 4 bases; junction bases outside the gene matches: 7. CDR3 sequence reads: CSVNDRDGTEAFF. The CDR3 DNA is TGCAGCGTTAATGACAGGGATGGCACTGAAGCTTTCTTT.

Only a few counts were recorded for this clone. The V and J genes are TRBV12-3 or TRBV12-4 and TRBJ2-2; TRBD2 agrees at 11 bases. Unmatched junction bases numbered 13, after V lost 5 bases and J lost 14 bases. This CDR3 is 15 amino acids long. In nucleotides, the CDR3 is TGTGCCAGCAGTCCTAGCGGGAGGAACACCGTGGAACTGTTTTTT. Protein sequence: CASSPSGRNTVELFF.

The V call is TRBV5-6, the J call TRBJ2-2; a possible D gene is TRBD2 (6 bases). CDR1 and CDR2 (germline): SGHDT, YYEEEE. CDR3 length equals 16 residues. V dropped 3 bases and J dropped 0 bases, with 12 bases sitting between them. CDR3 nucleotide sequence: TGTGCCAGCAGCTCTACTAGCAGATCGAACACCGGGGAGCTGTTTTTT. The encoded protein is CASSSTSRSNTGELFF.

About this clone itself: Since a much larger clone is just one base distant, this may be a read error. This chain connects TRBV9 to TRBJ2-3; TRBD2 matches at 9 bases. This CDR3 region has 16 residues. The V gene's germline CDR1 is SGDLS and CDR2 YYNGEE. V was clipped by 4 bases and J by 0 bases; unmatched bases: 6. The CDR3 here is CASSSPTSGSTDTQYF. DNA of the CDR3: TGTGCCAGCAGCTCTCCTACTAGCGGGAGCACAGATACGCAGTATTTT.

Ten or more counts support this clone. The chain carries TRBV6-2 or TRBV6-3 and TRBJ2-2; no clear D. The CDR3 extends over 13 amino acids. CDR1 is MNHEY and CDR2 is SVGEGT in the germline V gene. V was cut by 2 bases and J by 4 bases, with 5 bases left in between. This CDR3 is CASSYGFTGELFF. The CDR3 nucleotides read TGTGCCAGCAGTTACGGCTTCACCGGGGAGCTGTTTTTT.

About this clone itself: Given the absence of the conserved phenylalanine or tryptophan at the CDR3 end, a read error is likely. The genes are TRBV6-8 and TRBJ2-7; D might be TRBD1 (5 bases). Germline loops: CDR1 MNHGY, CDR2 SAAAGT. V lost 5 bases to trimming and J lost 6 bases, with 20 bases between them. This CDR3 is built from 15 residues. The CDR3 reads CASSNRKDMESEQYI. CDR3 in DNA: TGTGCCAGCAGTAACAGGAAGGACATGGAAAGCGAGCAGTACATC.

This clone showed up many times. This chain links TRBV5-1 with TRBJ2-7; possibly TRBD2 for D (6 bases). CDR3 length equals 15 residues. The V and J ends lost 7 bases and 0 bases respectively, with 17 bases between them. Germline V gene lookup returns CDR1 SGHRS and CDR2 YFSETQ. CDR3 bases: TGCGCCAGCCGAACGGGCGCCGGGAGCTCCTACGAGCAGTACTTC. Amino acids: CASRTGAGSSYEQYF.

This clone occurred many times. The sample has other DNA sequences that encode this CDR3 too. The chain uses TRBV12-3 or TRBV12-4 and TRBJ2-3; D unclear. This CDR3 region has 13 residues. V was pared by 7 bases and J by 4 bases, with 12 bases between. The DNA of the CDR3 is TGTGCCAGCACCAAACGACCCTCAGATACGCAGTATTTT. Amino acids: CASTKRPSDTQYF.

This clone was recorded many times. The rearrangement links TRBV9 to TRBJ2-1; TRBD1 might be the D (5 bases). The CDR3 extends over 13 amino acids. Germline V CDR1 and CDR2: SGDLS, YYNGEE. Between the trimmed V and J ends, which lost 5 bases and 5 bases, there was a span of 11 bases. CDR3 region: CASSAGINNEQFF. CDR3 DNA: TGTGCCAGCAGTGCAGGGATAAACAATGAGCAGTTCTTC.